The present entry profiles one T cell receptor beta chain with its context. There is no known antigen for this receptor. Base-call qualities are not available, and no considerably larger clone is one nucleotide away. Via the germline V gene, CDR1 is SQVTM and CDR2 ANQGSEA. The junction shows trimming of 8 bases on V and 5 bases on J, and the gene matches do not reach 22 bases of it. From the cysteine up to the phenylalanine, the CDR3 has a length of 18 residues. Only the CDR3 part of the read is kept: 54 bases, read in frame from the first base. The cohort was made up of approximately 700 healthy bone marrow donors. All cohort members were sampled while nominally healthy, although unrecorded immune exposures were likely present. The donor tested CMV seronegative, placing the donor among the 350 to 400 seronegative members of the cohort. A peripheral blood sample was provided by each donor, and peripheral blood mononuclear cells were used for TCR beta sequencing. The Qiagen DNeasy Blood Extraction Kit was used to extract genomic DNA from the blood cell samples.

This entry comes from a study of cytomegalovirus exposure and HLA in healthy donors (TCRdb year 2017). Broadly, across the study: An earlier analysis of some 550 of the donors reported about 290 Gb of sequence data and approximately 110 million unique TCR beta sequences from 150 million to 200 million T cells. A later genetic analysis used genome-wide SNP genotypes for 398 of the 666 donors, treating that subset as a discovery cohort. All discovery cohort repertoires had been generated using a single sequencing platform. In the later analysis, no new phenotypic data were used to find candidate immune exposures; instead, reliance was placed on TCR beta sequences and their occurrence across donors. Typing coverage varied by locus: roughly 620-640 donors for A, B, C, DRB1 and DQB1; 522 for DQA1; about 590 for DPA1; roughly 450 for DPB1. The genetic ancestry cluster associated with self-reported Caucasian donors included about 81% of the 300 to 400 genotyped donors. Four or five DR-DQ haplotypes were handled as single units for association and clustering, since linkage in the cohort was strong. About 280 gigabases of sequencing data and about 92 million unique TCR sequences made up an early release that covered about 640 HLA-typed donors. On average, roughly 250,000 unique TCR beta nucleotide sequences were sequenced per donor among 300 to 500 genotyped donors of the cohort, with approximately 18% of those sequences being non-productive. To predict cytomegalovirus infection status, the study brought together high-throughput TCR immunosequencing, statistical association of individual TCRs with disease status, and machine learning. An earlier analysis of nearly 600 of the donors applied high-throughput TCR beta sequencing to assess whether each TCR beta V gene segment acted as functional or pseudogenic. Donor age, sex, ethnicity and CMV serostatus were compiled alongside the repertoire data. The study aimed to test whether signatures of past pathogen exposure could be identified by cataloging public T cell receptors. Using immunosequencing, the study profiled T cell repertoires from 666 subjects and related those repertoires to cytomegalovirus serostatus. A separate validation cohort of over 95 different subjects was used in addition to the approximately 700-subject first cohort. To study patterns of TCR occurrence, a later analysis re-analyzed previously published TCR beta repertoires from 650 to 750 donors and added high-resolution HLA genotyping. HLA typing covered class I and class II loci at four-digit resolution. Study-wide conclusions, independent of this receptor: The only immune exposure information available for the cohort was CMV serostatus. Because some donors lacked HLA typing at each locus, the association tests relied only on the typed subset. The earlier analysis of 587 of the donors excluded over 15 rarely observed V segments, including chromosome 9 orphons, because counts were too low. The classifier was reported to diagnose cytomegalovirus status with high specificity and sensitivity in both the original cohort and the validation cohort. While some public TCRs were present in many individuals, most TCR sequences turned up only very rarely across donors. Broadly in line with IMGT annotations, most TCR beta V segments showed up in productive rearrangements about 87% or about 30% of the time in an earlier analysis of 450 to 600 of the donors. In a later analysis, HLA-associated TCR beta chains showed more clonal expansion and lower generation probabilities than non-associated chains that were equally common. Strong co-occurrence of HLA alleles, especially DR and DQ, made assigning TCR associations to individual alleles difficult. According to the authors, the approach could potentially be generalized to other disease states and immunological phenotypes. A total of fewer than 200 TCR beta chains were listed by the study as associated with cytomegalovirus. In vitro tests confirmed that a few of the cytomegalovirus-associated TCR beta chains recognize cytomegalovirus antigens. According to a later analysis, parvovirus B19, influenza, CMV and Epstein-Barr virus appeared linked to several top co-occurrence clusters. In a later analysis, some 17,000 TCR beta sequences were associated with specific HLA alleles at a false discovery rate of 0.05. This cohort had only TCR beta chains sequenced, and the lack of alpha or paired-chain data limited which features could be detected. Correlated functional status among segregating V segments might be attributable to linkage disequilibrium, but an unknown experimental factor could not be ruled out. According to a later analysis, TCR association rates differed among HLA loci, with DRB1 alleles showing the most associated TCRs and HLA-C alleles showing the fewest. Sequencing depth was assumed to be roughly uniform across donors in the presence/absence analyses, though that assumption may not hold. Because the 87-base-pair reads could not distinguish some IMGT-functional V segments, including TRBV6-2 and TRBV6-3, those segments were excluded. A cluster of highly shared sequence variants was judged likely to be a technical artifact of the sequencing pipeline. According to a later analysis, most CMV-associated TCR beta chains appeared to be HLA-restricted, and the HLA associations seemed to be driven largely by CMV exposure. A further reported finding was that TCR beta sequences accurately predicted the HLA-A and HLA-B alleles for most subjects in the first cohort. In a later genetic analysis, fewer N-insertions in productive TCRs were reported among donors in an Asian-associated ancestry cluster than the roughly 700-donor mean. V-gene and J-gene trimming of TCR beta chains was associated with a missense DCLRE1C variant in a later genetic analysis, and the association was replicated in an independent cohort.

Libraries were prepared through the immunoSEQ multiplex PCR assay. The multiplex PCR relied on a mix of 60 forward primers for TCR Vbeta segments and 13 reverse primers for TCR Jbeta segments. The CDR3 region of rearranged TCR beta genes was amplified from genomic DNA by a multiplex PCR assay. The amplified TCR beta libraries were sequenced on the Illumina HiSeq System as 87-base-pair reads. The authors processed their data as follows. A later analysis tallied around 87 million unique TCR beta chains across the 666 repertoires, and approximately 12 million of those chains were shared by two or more donors. Raw reads were error-corrected and collapsed into unique sequences by a nearest-neighbor algorithm in which closely related sequences were merged to remove PCR and sequencing errors. V, D and J gene segments were assigned by aligning CDR3 sequences to IMGT reference sequences. For a sequence to be retained, a match of at least six nucleotides to both a V gene segment and a J gene segment was required. Rearrangements were called productive when the CDR3 lacked stop codons and stayed in frame with V and J; all others were non-productive. Following IMGT convention, CDR3 was defined as the stretch from the second conserved V-encoded cysteine up to the conserved J-encoded phenylalanine. The earlier analysis of about 590 of the donors excluded sequences that lacked an unambiguous match to a single V gene segment. In an earlier analysis of approximately 590 of the donors, a V segment was called functional when productive rearrangements were above 56.7%, and segregating when the standard deviation between donors exceeded 5%. A statistical classification framework was built to diagnose cytomegalovirus status from the catalog of TCR beta chain sequences. In a later analysis, TCR nucleotide sequences were compared against IMGT/GENE-DB human TR gene sequences so that V and J genes could be assigned. The TCRdist pipeline was used in a later analysis to assign CDR3 sequences and most-parsimonious VDJ recombination scenarios. In a later analysis, each TCR beta chain was defined by its CDR3 amino acid sequence together with its V-gene family, and reads lacking a unique V-gene family were excluded. A later analysis removed 500 to 600 highly shared, low-generation-probability nucleotide sequences to deal with suspected cross-contamination and a sequencing artifact. In a later analysis, a clonal expansion index for each public chain was calculated from normalized within-repertoire ranks of inferred template counts. In a later analysis, generation probabilities were computed with a VDJ recombination model fitted to out-of-frame rearrangements, and the resulting probabilities were checked against IGoR. Hypergeometric tests were used in a later analysis to score TCR-TCR, TCR-HLA and TCR-CMV co-occurrence, with a repertoire-size bias correction applied to the TCR pairs. A later analysis estimated false discovery rates by permuting HLA or CMV assignments 20 times. A later analysis grouped co-occurring TCRs with DBSCAN, adding TCRdist sequence similarity when clustering within HLA-allele-positive subsets. Repertoires with fewer than 30,000 or more than 120,000 public chains, plus five repertoires with anomalous nucleotide sharing, were excluded from co-occurrence clustering. TCRdb holds this immuneACCESS table with in-frame rearrangements only. Some clones are missing; in checked studies, unresolved V genes explain under half, and the rest has no known cause. From that table come the V and J calls and clone size; the DNA was used to work out D and trimming. The sample table records more than 85,000 clones; approximately 69% of these occur just once. The ten largest make up more than 2.5% of the sample.

Recombination joined TRBV29-1 with TRBJ2-2; 8 middle bases align to TRBD2. The receptor comes from a man aged 25 to 45 in good health and CMV-seronegative. The source material was PBMCs. Read as DNA, the sequence is TGCAGCTCGATGTTAGGGACTTACGGGAGGGCCGGGACCGGGGAGCTGTTTTTT. This sequence encodes CSSMLGTYGRAGTGELFF.